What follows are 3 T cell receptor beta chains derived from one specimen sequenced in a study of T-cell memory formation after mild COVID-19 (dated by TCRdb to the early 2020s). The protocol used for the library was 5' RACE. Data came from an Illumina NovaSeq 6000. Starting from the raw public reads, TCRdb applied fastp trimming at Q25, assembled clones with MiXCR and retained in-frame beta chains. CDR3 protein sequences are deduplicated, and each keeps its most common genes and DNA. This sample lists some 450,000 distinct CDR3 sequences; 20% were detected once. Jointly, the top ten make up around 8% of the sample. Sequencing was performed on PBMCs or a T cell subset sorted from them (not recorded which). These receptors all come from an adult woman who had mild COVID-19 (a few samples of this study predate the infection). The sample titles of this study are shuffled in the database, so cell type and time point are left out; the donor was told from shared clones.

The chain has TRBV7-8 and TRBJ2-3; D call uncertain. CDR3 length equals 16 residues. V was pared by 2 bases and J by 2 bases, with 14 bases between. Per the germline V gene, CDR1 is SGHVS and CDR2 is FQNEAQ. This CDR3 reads CASSLRRFPTTDTQYF. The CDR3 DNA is TGTGCCAGCAGCTTACGTCGGTTTCCGACCACAGATACGCAGTATTTT.

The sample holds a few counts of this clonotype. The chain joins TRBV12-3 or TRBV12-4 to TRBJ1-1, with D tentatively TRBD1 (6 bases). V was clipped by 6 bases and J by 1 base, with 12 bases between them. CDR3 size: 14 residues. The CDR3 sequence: CASRHTTGNTEAFF. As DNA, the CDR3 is TGTGCCAGCAGACATACGACAGGGAACACTGAAGCTTTCTTT.

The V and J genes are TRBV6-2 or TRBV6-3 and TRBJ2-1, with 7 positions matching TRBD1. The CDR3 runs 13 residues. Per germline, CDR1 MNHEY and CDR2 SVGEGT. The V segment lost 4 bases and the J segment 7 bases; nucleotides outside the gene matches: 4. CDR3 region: CASSWDSPNEQFF. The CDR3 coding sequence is TGTGCCAGCAGTTGGGACAGCCCGAATGAGCAGTTCTTC.